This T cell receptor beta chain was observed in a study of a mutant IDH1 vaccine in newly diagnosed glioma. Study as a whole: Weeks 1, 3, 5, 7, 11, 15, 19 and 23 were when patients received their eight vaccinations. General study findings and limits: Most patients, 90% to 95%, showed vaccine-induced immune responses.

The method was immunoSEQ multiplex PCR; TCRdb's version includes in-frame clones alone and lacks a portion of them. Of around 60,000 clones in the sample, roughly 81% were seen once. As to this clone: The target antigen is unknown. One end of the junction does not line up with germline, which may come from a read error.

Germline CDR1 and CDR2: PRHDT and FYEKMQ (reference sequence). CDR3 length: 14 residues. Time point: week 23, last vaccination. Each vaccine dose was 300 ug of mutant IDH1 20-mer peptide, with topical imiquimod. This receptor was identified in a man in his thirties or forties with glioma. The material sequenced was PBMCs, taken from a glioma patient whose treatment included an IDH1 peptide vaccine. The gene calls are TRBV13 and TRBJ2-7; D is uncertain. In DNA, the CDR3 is TGTGCCGGCAGCCTGATGGCGGTTGTTGGCGAGCAGTACTTC. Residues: CAGSLMAVVGEQYF. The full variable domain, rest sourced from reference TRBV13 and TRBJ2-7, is AAGVIQSPRHLIKEKRETATLKCYPIPRHDTVYWYQQGPGQDPQFLISFYEKMQSDKGSIPDRFSAQQFSDYHSELNMSSLELGDSALYFCAGSLMAVVGEQYFGPGTRLTVT.